Listed below are T cell receptor beta chains from one sample, sequenced in a study of blood T cell repertoires in COVID-19. TCRdb's table, derived via immunoSEQ multiplex PCR, lists solely in-frame clones and lacks some. The table shows 150,000 to 200,000 clones, with around three quarters occurring only once. Sequencing used peripheral blood. All receptors come from a man in his sixties with active or convalescent COVID-19. The CDR3 runs from the conserved cysteine through the conserved F or W. The order of the fields is D gene, J gene, CDR3 length, V gene, CDR3 protein, CDR3 DNA. The D gene is left open where the match is weak.

>TRBD2|TRBJ2-7|16|TRBV14
CASSQQGLAGIYEQYF
TGTGCCAGCAGCCAACAGGGACTAGCGGGAATCTACGAGCAGTACTTC
>-|TRBJ1-4|13|TRBV3-1/TRBV3-2
CASSQGLGAGLFF
TGTGCCAGCAGCCAAGGCCTGGGGGCCGGACTGTTTTTT
>TRBD2|TRBJ2-7|18|TRBV7-2
CASSLAGTSGSQGYEQYF
TGTGCCAGCAGCTTAGCCGGGACTAGCGGGTCGCAGGGATACGAGCAGTACTTC
>TRBD1|TRBJ1-6|17|TRBV2
CASSRLIFGTGGSPLHF
TGTGCCAGCAGTCGTTTGATATTTGGGACAGGGGGTTCACCCCTCCACTTT
>TRBD2|TRBJ2-1|17|TRBV9
CASSPKIAGPTYNEQFF
TGTGCCAGCAGCCCAAAGATAGCGGGACCCACCTACAATGAGCAGTTCTTC
>-|TRBJ2-5|13|TRBV29-1
CSVGEQGTETQYF
TGCAGCGTTGGGGAACAGGGCACTGAGACCCAGTACTTC
>TRBD1|TRBJ1-2|12|TRBV28
CASRTGGYGYTF
TGTGCCAGCAGGACAGGGGGGTATGGCTACACCTTC
>-|TRBJ1-3|14|TRBV7-9
CASGLTGVGNTIYF
TGTGCCAGCGGCTTGACAGGCGTTGGAAACACCATATATTTT
>TRBD1|TRBJ2-4|19|TRBV27
CAKTRRTGGWSGSKNIQYF
TGTGCCAAAACAAGAAGGACAGGGGGGTGGAGTGGGTCCAAAAACATTCAGTACTTC
>-|TRBJ2-7|15|TRBV14
CASSQGTWAGVKQYF
TGTGCCAGCAGCCAGGGGACTTGGGCCGGTGTAAAGCAGTACTTC
>-|TRBJ1-2|14|TRBV7-8
CASSPSGMNYGYTF
TGTGCCAGCAGCCCCTCAGGGATGAACTATGGCTACACCTTC
>-|TRBJ2-1|14|TRBV11-2
CASSPLSSYNEQFF
TGTGCCAGCAGCCCACTAAGCTCCTACAATGAGCAGTTCTTC